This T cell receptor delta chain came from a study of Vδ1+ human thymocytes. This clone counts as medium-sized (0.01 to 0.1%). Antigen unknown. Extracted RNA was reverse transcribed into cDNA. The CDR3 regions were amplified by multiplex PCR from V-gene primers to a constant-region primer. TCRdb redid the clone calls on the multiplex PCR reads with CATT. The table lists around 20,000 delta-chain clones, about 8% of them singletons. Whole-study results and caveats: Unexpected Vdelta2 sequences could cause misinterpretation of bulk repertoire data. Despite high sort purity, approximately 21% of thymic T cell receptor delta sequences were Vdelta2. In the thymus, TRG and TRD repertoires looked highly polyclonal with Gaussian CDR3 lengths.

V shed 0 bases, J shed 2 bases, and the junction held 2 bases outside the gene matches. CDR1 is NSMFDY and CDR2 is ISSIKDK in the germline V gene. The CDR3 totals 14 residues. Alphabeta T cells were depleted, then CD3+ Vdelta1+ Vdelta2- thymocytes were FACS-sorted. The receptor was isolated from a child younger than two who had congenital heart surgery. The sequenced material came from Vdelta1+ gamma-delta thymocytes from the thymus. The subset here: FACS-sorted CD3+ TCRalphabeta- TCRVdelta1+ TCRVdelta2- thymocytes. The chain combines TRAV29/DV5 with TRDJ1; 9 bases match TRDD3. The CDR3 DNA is TGTGCAGCAAGCGCGCTGGGGGATACCGATAAACTCATCTTT. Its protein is CAASALGDTDKLIF.